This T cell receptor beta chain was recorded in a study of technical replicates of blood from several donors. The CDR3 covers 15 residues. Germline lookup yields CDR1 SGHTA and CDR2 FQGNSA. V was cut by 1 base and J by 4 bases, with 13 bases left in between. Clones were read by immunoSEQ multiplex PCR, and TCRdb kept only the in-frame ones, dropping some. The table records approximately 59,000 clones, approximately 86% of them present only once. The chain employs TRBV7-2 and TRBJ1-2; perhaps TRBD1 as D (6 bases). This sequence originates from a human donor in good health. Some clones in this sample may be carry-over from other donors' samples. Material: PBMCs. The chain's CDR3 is CASSLGTGIGYGYTF. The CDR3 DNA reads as TGTGCCAGCAGCTTAGGCACAGGGATAGGCTATGGCTACACCTTC.